Each of the 9 T cell receptor beta chains below was sequenced from the same sample in a study of blood T cell repertoires in COVID-19 (TCRdb year 2020). Library generation was performed with the immunoSEQ multiplex PCR assay. TCRdb carries this immuneACCESS record with in-frame sequences only. Its versions omit some clonotypes, under half of them owing to an unresolved V gene in the studies checked, with the rest unexplained. In this sample the table shows 70,000 to 90,000 clones, almost 85% of which occur a single time. The biggest ten clones account for roughly 9.1% of the sample. The sequenced material came from peripheral blood. The receptors originated from a middle-aged man with COVID-19, enrolled during active disease.

The genes are TRBV15 and TRBJ2-3; D might be TRBD1 (5 bases). The V gene's germline CDR1 is LNHNV and CDR2 YYDKDF (reference sequence). The CDR3 totals 13 residues. Trimming took 2 bases from V and 3 from J, leaving 6 bases between them. The CDR3 sequence: CATSRQGTDTQYF. The CDR3 nucleotides are TGTGCCACCAGCAGACAGGGTACAGATACGCAGTATTTT.

The rearrangement uses TRBV3-1 (or the pseudogene TRBV3-2) and TRBJ2-5; 11 bases are shared with TRBD2. CDR1 LGHDT and CDR2 YNNKEL come from the germline V gene (reference sequence). CDR3 length equals 17 residues. V shed 1 base, J shed 4 bases, and the junction held 8 bases outside the gene matches. CDR3 residues: CASSQALSGRAGETQYF. The DNA of the CDR3 is TGTGCCAGCAGCCAAGCCCTTAGCGGGAGGGCGGGAGAGACCCAGTACTTC.

This sequence joins TRBV7-2 and TRBJ1-1; D might be TRBD1 (6 bases). Looked up from germline, CDR1 is SGHTA and CDR2 is FQGNSA. This CDR3 has 14 residues. With 2 bases removed from V and 1 base from J, the gap between germline ends came to 8 bases. The CDR3 region has the DNA TGTGCCAGCAGCTTATTGACAGGGAACACTGAAGCTTTCTTT. Its protein is CASSLLTGNTEAFF.

CDR3 loop: CSVEEGETGCMNTEAFF. In nucleotides, the CDR3 is TGCAGCGTTGAAGAAGGGGAGACAGGGTGCATGAACACTGAAGCTTTCTTT. This rearrangement joins TRBV29-1 to TRBJ1-1; 7 positions match TRBD1. The V gene's germline CDR1 is SQVTM and CDR2 ANQGSEA. V lost 0 bases and J lost 0; bases outside the gene matches: 10. This CDR3 contains 17 residues. Combining the CDR3 with reference TRBV29-1 and TRBJ1-1 gives the whole variable domain SAVISQKPSRDICQRGTSLTIQCQVDSQVTMMFWYRQQPGQSLTLIATANQGSEATYESGFVIDKFPISRPNLTFSTLTVSNMSPEDSSIYLCSVEEGETGCMNTEAFFGQGTRLTVV.

V and J are TRBV6-5 and TRBJ1-2; D gene unclear. The CDR3 has 15 residues. V lost 6 bases and J 8 bases, leaving 22 bases between the germline ends. Germline V gene data show CDR1 as MNHEY and CDR2 as SVGAGI. The CDR3 DNA follows: TGTGCCAGCAGCTTGGAGAGAGGGCCCGTTTGGGGCTACACCTTC. This gives the protein CASSLERGPVWGYTF.

This chain links TRBV19 with TRBJ1-2, with D perhaps TRBD1 (6 bases). V shed 3 bases and J shed 6 bases, with 20 bases lying between them. The CDR3 loop spans 16 amino acids. Germline V gene lookup returns CDR1 LNHDA and CDR2 SQIVND (reference sequence). Here the CDR3 DNA reads TGTGCCAGTAGTATTCCATCGGGGGGCGCAGGTCATGGCTACACCTTC. This codes for CASSIPSGGAGHGYTF.

The chain is built from TRBV9 and TRBJ1-2; D possibly corresponds to TRBD1 (5 bases). The CDR3 loop spans 14 amino acids. Deletions cut 6 bases from V and 2 bases from J, with 14 bases between. The germline CDR1 and CDR2 sequences are SGDLS and YYNGEE. This CDR3 reads CASTGQVANYGYTF. The CDR3 bases are TGTGCCAGCACCGGACAAGTCGCCAACTATGGCTACACCTTC.

This CDR3 is CSASNFRGASYEQYF. The CDR3 DNA sequence: TGCAGTGCTAGTAACTTCAGGGGGGCCTCCTACGAGCAGTACTTC. The rearrangement joins TRBV20-1 to TRBJ2-7; possibly TRBD1 for D (7 bases). V lost 3 bases and J lost 0, with 15 bases in between. CDR1 and CDR2 (germline): DFQATT, SNEGSKA (reference sequence). This CDR3 is 15 amino acids long.

The rearrangement links TRBV28 to TRBJ2-6; 10 bases are a match to TRBD1. Looked up from germline, CDR1 is MDHEN and CDR2 is SYDVKM. This CDR3 region has 16 residues. V dropped 10 bases and J dropped 3; count of bases not matched to a gene: 9. The CDR3 protein is CATRTGGQLGANVLTF. For the CDR3, the DNA is TGTGCCACCCGGACAGGGGGTCAACTTGGGGCCAACGTCCTGACTTTC. The variable domain in full, with the rest retrieved from reference TRBV28 and TRBJ2-6, is DVKVTQSSRYLVKRTGEKVFLECVQDMDHENMFWYRQDPGLGLRLIYFSYDVKMKEKGDIPEGYSVSREKKERFSLILESASTNQTSMYLCATRTGGQLGANVLTFGAGSRLTVL.